Here is one T cell receptor beta chain with its context. This clone has a single count. The clone's antigen remains unknown. Per-nucleotide qualities are absent, and no much larger clonotype sits a single base away. In Seattle, one collaborating source enrolled patients while the infection was active and tracked those patients longitudinally over the course of disease. Collaborating institutions collected whole blood in K2EDTA tubes following their own protocols. For TCRbeta analysis, collaborator samples were shipped as frozen whole blood, as isolated PBMCs, or as DNA extracted from either sample type. TCRbeta CDR3 regions were amplified from genomic DNA by means of the immunoSEQ Assay, a bias-controlled multiplex PCR. On the study's bioinformatics: The number of nucleated cells in each sample was estimated by amplification of reference gene primers within the assay. To quantify the absolute abundance of each unique TCRbeta CDR3 rearrangement, sequence reads were collapsed and filtered. For each sample, productive Simpson clonality was calculated by taking the square root of Simpson's diversity index across productive rearrangements. What TCRdb holds here is the immuneACCESS table cut down to in-frame rearrangements. Part of the clones is not present; checked against another copy, under half of the missing clones reflect an unresolved V gene, and the others are unexplained. Clone size and V and J calls were adopted from that table, with D and trimming inferred from the DNA. The sample contains approximately 96,000 clones, around nine tenths of them found a single time. The ten most abundant clones make up around 4.2% of the sample.

Via the germline V gene, CDR1 is LGHNA and CDR2 YNFKEQ. The germline ends are 12 bases apart after V is trimmed by 0 bases and J by 6 bases. From cysteine to phenylalanine, the CDR3 is 15 amino acids long. Solely the CDR3 DNA is kept, with 45 bases framed from the first base. This record comes from a study of blood T cell repertoires in COVID-19 (TCRdb year 2020). With regard to the full study: The collaborator samples originated in the United States, Italy and Spain and spanned the acute and convalescent phases of COVID-19. The material from the prospective study consisted of cDNA or gDNA derived from T cells, B-cell-depleted T cells, or PBMCs. The dataset comprised deeply sampled blood TCRbeta repertoires from subjects exposed to, actively infected with, or recovered from COVID-19. The repertoires were released in a freely available public database meant as a resource for research on the immune response to SARS-CoV-2. Samples were obtained from the ongoing ImmuneRACE study (first 160 participants) and from over 1,000 subjects provided by 6 global collaborators. Sample metadata almost always included a de-identified subject ID, COVID-19 status, age in years and sex. Where HLA class I and class II types were available, the types were taken from metadata supplied by the sample provider, not from assay-based typing. Results and caveats for the whole study, not just this receptor: How much clinical and demographic metadata was included differed by source and by participant, and the metadata was provided uncurated.

This TCR came from a human donor with COVID-19, enrolled during active disease. The donor label of this sample is uncertain. Rearrangement joined TRBV4-2 to TRBJ1-5, and perhaps TRBD1 as D gene, on 5 matching bases. Sequencing was carried out using peripheral blood. The CDR3 protein is CASSQDWAGGQPQHF. The nucleotide sequence reads as follows: TGTGCCAGCAGCCAAGATTGGGCGGGGGGTCAGCCCCAGCATTTT.